This T cell receptor (beta chain) was sequenced for a study of OX40 agonist ivuxolimab in advanced cancers. Whole-study context: Patients were infused with ivuxolimab every 2 weeks at 0.01 to 10 mg/kg. Participants, about 83% male, averaged 60 years of age, ranging from about 23 to 90.

Anyone with autoimmune disease history or systemic immunosuppression was excluded. Blood sampling took place at baseline, cycle 4 day 1, and cycle 7 day 1. Per germline, CDR1 KGHSH and CDR2 LQKENI. This CDR3 has 12 amino acids. V gave up 5 bases and J gave up 2 bases, with 3 bases separating them. TCRdb's copy holds only in-frame clones and misses some; the assay was immunoSEQ multiplex PCR. The sample consists of about 69,000 clones, about three quarters of them appearing once. Sequencing used CD4+ or CD8+ T cells sorted from blood, obtained in a trial of the OX40 agonist ivuxolimab. V usage is TRBV18 and J usage is TRBJ2-2, with D uncertain. The receptor was isolated from an adult with an advanced solid tumor such as melanoma, head and neck, liver or kidney cancer. CDR3 bases: TGTGCCAGCTCAGCAAACACCGGGGAGCTGTTTTTT. Translation gives CASSANTGELFF.